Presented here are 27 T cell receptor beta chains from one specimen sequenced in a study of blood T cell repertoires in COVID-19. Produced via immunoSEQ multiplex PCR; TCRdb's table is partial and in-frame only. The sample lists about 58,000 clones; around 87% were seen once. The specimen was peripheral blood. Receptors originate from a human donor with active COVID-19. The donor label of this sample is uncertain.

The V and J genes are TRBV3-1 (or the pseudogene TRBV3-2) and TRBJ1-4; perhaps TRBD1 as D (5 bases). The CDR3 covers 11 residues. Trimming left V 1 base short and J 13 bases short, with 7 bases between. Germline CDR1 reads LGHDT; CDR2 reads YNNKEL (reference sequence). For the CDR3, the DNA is TGTGCCAGCAGCCAAGGCGACAGACTGTTTTTT. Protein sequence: CASSQGDRLFF.

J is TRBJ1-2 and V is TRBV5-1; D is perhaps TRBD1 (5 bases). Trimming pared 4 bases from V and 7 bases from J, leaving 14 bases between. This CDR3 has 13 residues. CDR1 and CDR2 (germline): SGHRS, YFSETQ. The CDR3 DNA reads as TGCGCCAGCAGCGTTGATGCAGGGATTGGCTACACCTTC. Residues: CASSVDAGIGYTF.

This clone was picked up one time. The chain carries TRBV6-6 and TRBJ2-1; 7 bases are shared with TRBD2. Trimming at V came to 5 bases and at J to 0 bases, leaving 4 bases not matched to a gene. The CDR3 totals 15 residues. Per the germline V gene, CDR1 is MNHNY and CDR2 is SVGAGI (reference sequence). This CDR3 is CASSPAGNSYNEQFF. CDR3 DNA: TGTGCCAGCAGTCCAGCGGGGAACTCCTACAATGAGCAGTTCTTC.

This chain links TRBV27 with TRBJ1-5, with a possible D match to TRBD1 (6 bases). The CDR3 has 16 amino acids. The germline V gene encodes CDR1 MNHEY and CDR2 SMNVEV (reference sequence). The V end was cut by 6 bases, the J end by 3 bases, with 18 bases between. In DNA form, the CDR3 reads TGTGCCAGCAGCCCAAGACTCGGACAGACCAATCAGCCCCAGCATTTT. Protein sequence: CASSPRLGQTNQPQHF.

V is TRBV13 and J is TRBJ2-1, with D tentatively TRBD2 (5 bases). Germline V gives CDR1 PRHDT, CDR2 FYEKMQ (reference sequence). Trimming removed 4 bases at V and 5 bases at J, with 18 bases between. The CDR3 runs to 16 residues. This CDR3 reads CASSSLSLTGNNEQFF. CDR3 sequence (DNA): TGTGCCAGCAGCTCCCTCTCCCTAACCGGGAACAATGAGCAGTTCTTC. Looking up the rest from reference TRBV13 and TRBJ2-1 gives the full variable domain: AAGVIQSPRHLIKEKRETATLKCYPIPRHDTVYWYQQGPGQDPQFLISFYEKMQSDKGSIPDRFSAQQFSDYHSELNMSSLELGDSALYFCASSSLSLTGNNEQFFGPGTRLTVL.

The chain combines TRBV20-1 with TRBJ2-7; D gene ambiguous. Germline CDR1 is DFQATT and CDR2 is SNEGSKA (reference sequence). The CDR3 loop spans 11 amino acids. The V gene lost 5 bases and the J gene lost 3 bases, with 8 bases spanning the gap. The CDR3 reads CSAELLYEQYF. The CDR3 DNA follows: TGCAGTGCTGAACTCCTCTACGAGCAGTACTTC.

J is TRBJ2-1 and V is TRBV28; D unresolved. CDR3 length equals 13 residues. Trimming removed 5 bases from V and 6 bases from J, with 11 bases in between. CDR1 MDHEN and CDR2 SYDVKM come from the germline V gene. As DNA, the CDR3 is TGTGCCAGCAGTCCTCACCCGGTCAATGAGCAGTTCTTC. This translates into CASSPHPVNEQFF.

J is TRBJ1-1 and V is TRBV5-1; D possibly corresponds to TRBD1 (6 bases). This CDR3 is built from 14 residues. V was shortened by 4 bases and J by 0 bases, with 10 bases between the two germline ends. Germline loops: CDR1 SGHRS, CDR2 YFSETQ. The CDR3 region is CASSQDSMNTEAFF. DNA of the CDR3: TGCGCCAGCAGCCAGGACAGTATGAACACTGAAGCTTTCTTT.

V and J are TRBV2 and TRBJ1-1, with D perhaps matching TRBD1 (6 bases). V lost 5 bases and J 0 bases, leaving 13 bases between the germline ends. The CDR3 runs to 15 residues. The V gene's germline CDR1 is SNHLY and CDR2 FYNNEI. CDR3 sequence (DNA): TGTGCCAGCAGTTTGGGGACAACCGTGAACACTGAAGCTTTCTTT. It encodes CASSLGTTVNTEAFF.

CDR3 amino acids: CASPTGGASGANVLTF. DNA of the CDR3: TGTGCCAGCCCGACAGGGGGCGCATCTGGGGCCAACGTCCTGACTTTC. The V gene is TRBV2, the J gene TRBJ2-6, with 10 nucleotides matching TRBD1. The CDR3 is 16 amino acids. CDR1 is SNHLY, CDR2 FYNNEI, per germline. The ends lost 8 bases at V and 1 base at J; junction bases unmatched: 5.

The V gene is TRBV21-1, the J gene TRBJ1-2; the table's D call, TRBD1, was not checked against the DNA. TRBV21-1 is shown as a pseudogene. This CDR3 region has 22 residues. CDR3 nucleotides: TGTGCCAGCAGCAAAGCGGCCCGGGACAGGGACTCTACCAGAACCCTTAACTATGGCTACACCTTC. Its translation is CASSKAARDRDSTRTLNYGYTF.

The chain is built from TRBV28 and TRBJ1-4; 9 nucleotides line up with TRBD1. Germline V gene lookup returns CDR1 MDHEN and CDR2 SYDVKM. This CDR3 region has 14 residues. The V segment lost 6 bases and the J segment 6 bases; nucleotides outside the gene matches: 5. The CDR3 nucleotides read TGTGCCAGCAGCTTGGACAGGGGCCATGAAAAACTGTTTTTT. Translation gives CASSLDRGHEKLFF. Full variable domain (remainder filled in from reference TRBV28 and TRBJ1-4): DVKVTQSSRYLVKRTGEKVFLECVQDMDHENMFWYRQDPGLGLRLIYFSYDVKMKEKGDIPEGYSVSREKKERFSLILESASTNQTSMYLCASSLDRGHEKLFFGSGTQLSVL.

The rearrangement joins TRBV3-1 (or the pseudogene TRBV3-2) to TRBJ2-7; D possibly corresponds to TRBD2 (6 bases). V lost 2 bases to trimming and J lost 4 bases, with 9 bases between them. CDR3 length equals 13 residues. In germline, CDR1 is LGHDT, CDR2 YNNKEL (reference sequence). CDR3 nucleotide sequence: TGTGCCAGCAGCCAAAAACTAGCTTACGAGCAGTACTTC. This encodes CASSQKLAYEQYF.

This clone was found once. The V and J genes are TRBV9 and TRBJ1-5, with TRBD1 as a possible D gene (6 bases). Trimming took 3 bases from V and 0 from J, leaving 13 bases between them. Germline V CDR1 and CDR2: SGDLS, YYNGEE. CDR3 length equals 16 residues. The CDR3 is CASSGGPGDSNQPQHF. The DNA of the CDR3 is TGTGCCAGCAGCGGTGGGCCAGGGGATAGCAATCAGCCCCAGCATTTT.

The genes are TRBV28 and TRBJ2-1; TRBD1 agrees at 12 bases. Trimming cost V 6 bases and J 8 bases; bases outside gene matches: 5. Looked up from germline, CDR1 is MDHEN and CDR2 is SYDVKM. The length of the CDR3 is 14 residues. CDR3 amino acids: CASRGTGGFDEQFF. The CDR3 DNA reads TGTGCCAGCAGGGGGACAGGGGGCTTCGATGAGCAGTTCTTC. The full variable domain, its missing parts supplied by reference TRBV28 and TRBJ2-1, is DVKVTQSSRYLVKRTGEKVFLECVQDMDHENMFWYRQDPGLGLRLIYFSYDVKMKEKGDIPEGYSVSREKKERFSLILESASTNQTSMYLCASRGTGGFDEQFFGPGTRLTVL.

The CDR3 sequence is CASRAGGGPKNIQYF. DNA for the CDR3: TGTGCCAGCAGAGCCGGGGGGGGTCCCAAAAACATTCAGTACTTC. The chain links TRBV2 to TRBJ2-4; 8 bases agree with TRBD2. V was pared by 6 bases and J by 2 bases, with 6 bases of the junction left unmatched. The CDR3 contains 15 residues. Germline V gene sequence: CDR1 SNHLY, CDR2 FYNNEI. Together with reference TRBV2 and TRBJ2-4, the CDR3 gives the full variable domain: EPEVTQTPSHQVTQMGQEVILRCVPISNHLYFYWYRQILGQKVEFLVSFYNNEISEKSEIFDDQFSVERPDGSNFTLKIRSTKLEDSAMYFCASRAGGGPKNIQYFGAGTRLSVL.

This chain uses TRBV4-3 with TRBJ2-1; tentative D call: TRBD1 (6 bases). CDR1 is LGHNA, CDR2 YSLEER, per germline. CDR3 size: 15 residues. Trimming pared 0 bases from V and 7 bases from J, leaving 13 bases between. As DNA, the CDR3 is TGCGCCAGCAGCCAAGACACAGGGTTTTGGAATGAGCAGTTCTTC. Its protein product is CASSQDTGFWNEQFF.

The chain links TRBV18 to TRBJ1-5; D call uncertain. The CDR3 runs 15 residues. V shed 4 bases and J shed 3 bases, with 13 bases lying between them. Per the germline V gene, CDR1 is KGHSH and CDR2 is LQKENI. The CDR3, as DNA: TGTGCCAGCTCACGAGAGCGGGTTGCCAATCAGCCCCAGCATTTT. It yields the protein CASSRERVANQPQHF.

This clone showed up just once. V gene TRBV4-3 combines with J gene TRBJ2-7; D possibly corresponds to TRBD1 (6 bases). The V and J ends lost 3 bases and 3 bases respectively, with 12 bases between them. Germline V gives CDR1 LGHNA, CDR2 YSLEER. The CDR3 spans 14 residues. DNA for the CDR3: TGCGCCAGCAGCCAGGACATGACAGGCTACGAGCAGTACTTC. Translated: CASSQDMTGYEQYF.

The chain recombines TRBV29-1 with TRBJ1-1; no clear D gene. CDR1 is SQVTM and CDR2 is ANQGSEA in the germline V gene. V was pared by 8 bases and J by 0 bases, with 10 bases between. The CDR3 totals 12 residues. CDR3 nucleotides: TGCAGCACCCTAGAAATGAACACTGAAGCTTTCTTT. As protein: CSTLEMNTEAFF.

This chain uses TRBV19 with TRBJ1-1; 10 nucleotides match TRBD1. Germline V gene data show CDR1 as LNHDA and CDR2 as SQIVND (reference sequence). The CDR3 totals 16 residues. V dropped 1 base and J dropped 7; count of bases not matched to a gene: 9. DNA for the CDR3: TGTGCCAGTAGTATAGGGACAGGGGGGTTCGCGTATGAAGCTTTCTTT. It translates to CASSIGTGGFAYEAFF.

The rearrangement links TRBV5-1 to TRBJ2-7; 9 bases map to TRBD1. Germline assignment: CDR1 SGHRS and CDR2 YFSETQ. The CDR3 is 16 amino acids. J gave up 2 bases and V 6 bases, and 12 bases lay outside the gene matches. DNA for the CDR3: TGCGCCAGCACCCCTGCTGCGGGACAGGGTACCTACGAGCAGTACTTC. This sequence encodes CASTPAAGQGTYEQYF.

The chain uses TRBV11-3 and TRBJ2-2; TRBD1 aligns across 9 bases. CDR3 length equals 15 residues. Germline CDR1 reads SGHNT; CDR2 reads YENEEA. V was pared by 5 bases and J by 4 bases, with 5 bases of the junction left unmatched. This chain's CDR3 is CASSTGTGITGELFF. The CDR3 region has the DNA TGTGCCAGCAGCACCGGGACAGGGATCACCGGGGAGCTGTTTTTT.

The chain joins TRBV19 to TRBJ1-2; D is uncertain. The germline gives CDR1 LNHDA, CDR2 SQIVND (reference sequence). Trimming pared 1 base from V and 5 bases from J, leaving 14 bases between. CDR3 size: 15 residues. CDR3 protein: CASSIAGWGGYGYTF. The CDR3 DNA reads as TGTGCCAGTAGTATAGCAGGCTGGGGAGGATATGGCTACACCTTC.

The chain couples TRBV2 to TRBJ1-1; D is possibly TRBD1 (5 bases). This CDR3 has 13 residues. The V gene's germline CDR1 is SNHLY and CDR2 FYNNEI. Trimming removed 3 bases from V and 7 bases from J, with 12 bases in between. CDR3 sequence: CASSDFDSYEAFF. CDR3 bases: TGTGCCAGCAGTGACTTTGACAGTTATGAAGCTTTCTTT.

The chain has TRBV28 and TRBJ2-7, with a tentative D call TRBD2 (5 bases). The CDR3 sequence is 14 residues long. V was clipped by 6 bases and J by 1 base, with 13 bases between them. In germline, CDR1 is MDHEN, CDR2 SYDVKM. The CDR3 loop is CASRSEPGSYEQYF. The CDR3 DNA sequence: TGTGCCAGCAGATCTGAACCGGGATCCTACGAGCAGTACTTC.

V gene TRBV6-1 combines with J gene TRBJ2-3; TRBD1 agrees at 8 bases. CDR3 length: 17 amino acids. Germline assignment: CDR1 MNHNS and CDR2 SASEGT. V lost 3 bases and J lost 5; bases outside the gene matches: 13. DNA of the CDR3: TGTGCCAGCAGTGACGGAACAGGGGGATCGTTAGGAGATACGCAGTATTTT. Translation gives CASSDGTGGSLGDTQYF.